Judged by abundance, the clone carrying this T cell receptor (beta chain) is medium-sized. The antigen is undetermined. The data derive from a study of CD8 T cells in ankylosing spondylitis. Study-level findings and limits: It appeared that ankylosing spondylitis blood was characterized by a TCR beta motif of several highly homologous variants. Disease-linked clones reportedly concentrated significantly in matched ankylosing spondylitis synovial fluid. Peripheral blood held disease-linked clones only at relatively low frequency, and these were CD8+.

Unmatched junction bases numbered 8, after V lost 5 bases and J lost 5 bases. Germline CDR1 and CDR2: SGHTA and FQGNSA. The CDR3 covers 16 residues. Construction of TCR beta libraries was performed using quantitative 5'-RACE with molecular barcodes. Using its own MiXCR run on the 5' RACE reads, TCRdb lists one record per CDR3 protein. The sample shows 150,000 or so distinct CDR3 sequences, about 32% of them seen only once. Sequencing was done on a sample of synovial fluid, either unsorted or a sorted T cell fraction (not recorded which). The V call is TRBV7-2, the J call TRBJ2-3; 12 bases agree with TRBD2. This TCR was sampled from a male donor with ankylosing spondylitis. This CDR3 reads CASSHLTSGGEDTQYF. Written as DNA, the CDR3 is TGTGCCAGCAGCCACCTGACTAGCGGGGGAGAAGATACGCAGTATTTT.